These T cell receptor beta chains were read from a single sample in a study of T cell responses to AZD1222 COVID-19 vaccine. Clones were read by immunoSEQ multiplex PCR, and TCRdb kept only the in-frame ones, dropping some. The sample has 150,000 to 180,000 clones, roughly nine tenths seen once. Sequencing was performed on peripheral blood, taken on day 0 of AZD1222 vaccination. The receptors were gathered from an adult in good health. Each CDR3 is given with its conserved first and last residue. A D gene is named only where the DNA matches it firmly. A row's size may be missing; if present it is once, few, many or a size class.

CDR3 DNA: TGTGCCAGCAGCCACCCGACAGGGGGCCACTCCTATAATTCACCCCTCCACTTT; CDR3 protein: CASSHPTGGHSYNSPLHF; J gene: TRBJ1-6; D gene: TRBD1; V gene: TRBV14; clone size: -
CDR3 DNA: TGTGCCAGCAGCTTAAGGACCTCGACAGGGAAGGGGAATGAGCAGTTCTTC; CDR3 protein: CASSLRTSTGKGNEQFF; J gene: TRBJ2-1; D gene: TRBD1; V gene: TRBV7-2; clone size: -
CDR3 DNA: TGTGCCAGCAGCTTAGTTCAGATTAATTCACCCCTCCACTTT; CDR3 protein: CASSLVQINSPLHF; J gene: TRBJ1-6; D gene: -; V gene: TRBV7-9; clone size: -
CDR3 DNA: TGTGCCAGCAGCCAAACGGGGGGCAATTCACCCCTCCACTTT; CDR3 protein: CASSQTGGNSPLHF; J gene: TRBJ1-6; D gene: -; V gene: TRBV3-1/TRBV3-2; clone size: -
CDR3 DNA: TGTGCCAGCAGTCCGCTAGCGGGAGAGGAAGAGCAGTTCTTC; CDR3 protein: CASSPLAGEEEQFF; J gene: TRBJ2-1; D gene: TRBD2; V gene: TRBV27; clone size: many
CDR3 DNA: TGCGCCAGCAGTAATAGCCAGGGGGGAAGCTCCTATAATTCACCCCTCCACTTT; CDR3 protein: CASSNSQGGSSYNSPLHF; J gene: TRBJ1-6; D gene: TRBD1; V gene: TRBV4-1; clone size: -
CDR3 DNA: TGTGCCAGCTCATACTTAGGACTAGCGGGAGAGACCCAGTACTTC; CDR3 protein: CASSYLGLAGETQYF; J gene: TRBJ2-5; D gene: TRBD2; V gene: TRBV18; clone size: -
CDR3 DNA: TGTGCCAGTAGTCTCCGGGACAGGGATGAAAAACTGTTTTTT; CDR3 protein: CASSLRDRDEKLFF; J gene: TRBJ1-4; D gene: TRBD1; V gene: TRBV19; clone size: -
CDR3 DNA: TGCGCCAGCAGCCCTGAGGGGCCTCACACCGGGGAGCTGTTTTTT; CDR3 protein: CASSPEGPHTGELFF; J gene: TRBJ2-2; D gene: -; V gene: TRBV5-1; clone size: -
CDR3 DNA: TGTGCCAGCAGCTCTAACAGGGGATACGGCTACACCTTC; CDR3 protein: CASSSNRGYGYTF; J gene: TRBJ1-2; D gene: TRBD1; V gene: TRBV5-6; clone size: -
CDR3 DNA: TGTGCCAGCAGCTTAGCGGGAGGGGGCGGCTACACCTTC; CDR3 protein: CASSLAGGGGYTF; J gene: TRBJ1-2; D gene: TRBD1; V gene: TRBV11-2; clone size: -
CDR3 DNA: TGCGCCAGCAGCTTAGACGGACAGGTGGGGGACTATGGCTACACCTTC; CDR3 protein: CASSLDGQVGDYGYTF; J gene: TRBJ1-2; D gene: TRBD1; V gene: TRBV5-1; clone size: few
CDR3 DNA: TGTGCCAGCAGCGTTTTTAGGAATCAGTTCTTC; CDR3 protein: CASSVFRNQFF; J gene: TRBJ2-1; D gene: -; V gene: TRBV28; clone size: -
CDR3 DNA: TGTGCCAGCAGCTCCGGCCGGACTAGCGTACAGACAGATACGCAGTATTTT; CDR3 protein: CASSSGRTSVQTDTQYF; J gene: TRBJ2-3; D gene: TRBD2; V gene: TRBV5-5; clone size: -
CDR3 DNA: TGTGCCAGTAGTATAGACGGAAGCAATTCACCCCTCCACTTT; CDR3 protein: CASSIDGSNSPLHF; J gene: TRBJ1-6; D gene: -; V gene: TRBV19; clone size: -
CDR3 DNA: TGTGCCAGCAGCTTCACAGGGGGGCCCTACAATGAGCAGTTCTTC; CDR3 protein: CASSFTGGPYNEQFF; J gene: TRBJ2-1; D gene: TRBD1; V gene: TRBV7-8; clone size: once
CDR3 DNA: TGTGCCAGCAGTCCAATCGGCGGGGGGGCCCAGTACTTC; CDR3 protein: CASSPIGGGAQYF; J gene: TRBJ2-5; D gene: TRBD2; V gene: TRBV6-5; clone size: -
CDR3 DNA: TGCGCCAGCAGCGTGGTACAGGGGGCCACTGAAGCTTTCTTT; CDR3 protein: CASSVVQGATEAFF; J gene: TRBJ1-1; D gene: TRBD1; V gene: TRBV5-1; clone size: -
CDR3 DNA: TGTGCCAGCAGCCAAGATCTTGGCAGGGACGCGGCTGAAGCTTTCTTT; CDR3 protein: CASSQDLGRDAAEAFF; J gene: TRBJ1-1; D gene: -; V gene: TRBV14; clone size: -
CDR3 DNA: TGTGCCTGGAGTGTAAAGTTGGGGACGCCGGGGGTCGAGCAGTACTTC; CDR3 protein: CAWSVKLGTPGVEQYF; J gene: TRBJ2-7; D gene: -; V gene: TRBV30; clone size: -
CDR3 DNA: TGTGCCAGCAGCAGGACAGGGGTCGTCCAGCCCCAGCATTTT; CDR3 protein: CASSRTGVVQPQHF; J gene: TRBJ1-5; D gene: TRBD1; V gene: TRBV9; clone size: -
CDR3 DNA: TGCGCCAGCAGCCAGGTACCCGGGACAGGGGGCGGCACCGGGGAGCTGTTTTTT; CDR3 protein: CASSQVPGTGGGTGELFF; J gene: TRBJ2-2; D gene: TRBD1; V gene: TRBV4-1; clone size: once
CDR3 DNA: TGTGCCTGGAGTGTACTTCCAGGACTGGAAAGTATTAACTATGGCTACACCTTC; CDR3 protein: CAWSVLPGLESINYGYTF; J gene: TRBJ1-2; D gene: -; V gene: TRBV30; clone size: -
CDR3 DNA: TGTGCCAGCAGTAACCGGGGACAGACTAACTATGGCTACACCTTC; CDR3 protein: CASSNRGQTNYGYTF; J gene: TRBJ1-2; D gene: TRBD1; V gene: TRBV6-5; clone size: -
CDR3 DNA: TGTGCCAGCAGCAACCGGGACAGGGGGCGCGAGCAGTACTTC; CDR3 protein: CASSNRDRGREQYF; J gene: TRBJ2-7; D gene: TRBD1; V gene: TRBV11-2; clone size: -
CDR3 DNA: TGTGCCAGCAGCGTTACCTCCTACAATGAGCAGTTCTTC; CDR3 protein: CASSVTSYNEQFF; J gene: TRBJ2-1; D gene: -; V gene: TRBV9; clone size: -
CDR3 DNA: TGTGCCAGCAGGGGGAGGGACAGGGACACCGGGGAGCTGTTTTTT; CDR3 protein: CASRGRDRDTGELFF; J gene: TRBJ2-2; D gene: TRBD1; V gene: TRBV7-9; clone size: -
CDR3 DNA: TGCGCCAGCAGCGGAGTCGGATTTCTTAACACAGATACGCAGTATTTT; CDR3 protein: CASSGVGFLNTDTQYF; J gene: TRBJ2-3; D gene: -; V gene: TRBV4-1; clone size: few
CDR3 DNA: TGTGCCAGCAGCCCCGAGGAAGTCTACAATGAGCAGTTCTTC; CDR3 protein: CASSPEEVYNEQFF; J gene: TRBJ2-1; D gene: -; V gene: TRBV28; clone size: -
CDR3 DNA: TGTGCCAGCAGTTCCCCCCTCCTGGAAGCTTTCTTT; CDR3 protein: CASSSPLLEAFF; J gene: TRBJ1-1; D gene: -; V gene: TRBV27; clone size: -
CDR3 DNA: TGTGCCAGCAGTTTATTACTGAGATCTGGAAACACCATATATTTT; CDR3 protein: CASSLLLRSGNTIYF; J gene: TRBJ1-3; D gene: -; V gene: TRBV28; clone size: once
CDR3 DNA: TGCGCCAGCAGCTTGGTTGGGGGACAGGCCTTTAATGAAAAACTGTTTTTT; CDR3 protein: CASSLVGGQAFNEKLFF; J gene: TRBJ1-4; D gene: TRBD1; V gene: TRBV5-1; clone size: -
CDR3 DNA: TGTGCCTGGAGTGTAGAAAAGGGCCAAGGCACTGAAGCTTTCTTT; CDR3 protein: CAWSVEKGQGTEAFF; J gene: TRBJ1-1; D gene: -; V gene: TRBV30; clone size: -
CDR3 DNA: TGTGCCTGCGACAAGATTGGGGGGGGCACAGATACGCAGTATTTT; CDR3 protein: CACDKIGGGTDTQYF; J gene: TRBJ2-3; D gene: TRBD2; V gene: TRBV30; clone size: -
CDR3 DNA: TGTGCCAGCAGCCACCGGAGGGAAGATACGCAGTATTTT; CDR3 protein: CASSHRREDTQYF; J gene: TRBJ2-3; D gene: -; V gene: TRBV3-1/TRBV3-2; clone size: -
CDR3 DNA: TGCGCCAGCAGCTTAGTAGGGTTTGCCGGCTTCATGAACACTGAAGCTTTCTTT; CDR3 protein: CASSLVGFAGFMNTEAFF; J gene: TRBJ1-1; D gene: -; V gene: TRBV5-1; clone size: once
CDR3 DNA: TGTGCCAGCAGTCGGACAGCCCGGAGCACTGAAGCTTTCTTT; CDR3 protein: CASSRTARSTEAFF; J gene: TRBJ1-1; D gene: -; V gene: TRBV6-5; clone size: -
CDR3 DNA: TGTGCCAGCAGCCGTAGTTCTGGGGCTTTCTTT; CDR3 protein: CASSRSSGAFF; J gene: TRBJ1-1; D gene: -; V gene: TRBV28; clone size: -
CDR3 DNA: TGTGCCAGCTTGACGATGGGGGGCAGAAGGGCTGGGGCCAACGTCCTGACTTTC; CDR3 protein: CASLTMGGRRAGANVLTF; J gene: TRBJ2-6; D gene: -; V gene: TRBV28; clone size: -
CDR3 DNA: TGTGCCAGCAGTGAAGCCGGGACAGAATACGAGCAGTACTTC; CDR3 protein: CASSEAGTEYEQYF; J gene: TRBJ2-7; D gene: TRBD1; V gene: TRBV6-1; clone size: few
CDR3 DNA: TGTGCCAGCAGTTCGACCGGGACATCAGGTGGGGGCTACACCTTC; CDR3 protein: CASSSTGTSGGGYTF; J gene: TRBJ1-2; D gene: -; V gene: TRBV28; clone size: -
CDR3 DNA: TGTGCCACCAGTGATTCACGACCAACTAATGAAAAACTGTTTTTT; CDR3 protein: CATSDSRPTNEKLFF; J gene: TRBJ1-4; D gene: -; V gene: TRBV24-1; clone size: -
CDR3 DNA: TGTGCCACCAGTGATTACTCTGAAGCTTTCTTT; CDR3 protein: CATSDYSEAFF; J gene: TRBJ1-1; D gene: -; V gene: TRBV24-1; clone size: -
CDR3 DNA: TGTGCCAGCAGAACTTTTCCCTACGAGCAGTACTTC; CDR3 protein: CASRTFPYEQYF; J gene: TRBJ2-7; D gene: -; V gene: TRBV3-1/TRBV3-2; clone size: few
CDR3 DNA: TGTGCCAGCAGAAACCCGGGACCCCCGTTTCACTTT; CDR3 protein: CASRNPGPPFHF; J gene: TRBJ1-6; D gene: -; V gene: TRBV28; clone size: -
CDR3 DNA: TGTGCCAGCAGCTCCAGGACAGGGTGGAGACCAGATACGCAGTATTTT; CDR3 protein: CASSSRTGWRPDTQYF; J gene: TRBJ2-3; D gene: TRBD1; V gene: TRBV9; clone size: -
CDR3 DNA: TGTGCCAGCAGCGTATCAACTAGGACAGGCTCGGGCAATCAGCCCCAGCATTTT; CDR3 protein: CASSVSTRTGSGNQPQHF; J gene: TRBJ1-5; D gene: TRBD1; V gene: TRBV9; clone size: -
CDR3 DNA: TGTGCCAGCAGCTCGCGGGACTTTCGAGGTGAAGCTTTCTTT; CDR3 protein: CASSSRDFRGEAFF; J gene: TRBJ1-1; D gene: -; V gene: TRBV5-6; clone size: -
CDR3 DNA: TGTGCCTGGAGTGTACGGGAGGGGGGGGATTCACCCCTCCACTTT; CDR3 protein: CAWSVREGGDSPLHF; J gene: TRBJ1-6; D gene: -; V gene: TRBV30; clone size: -